Presented here are 17 T cell receptor beta chains from one specimen sequenced in a study of T-cell memory formation after mild COVID-19. MiXCR, applied by TCRdb to the 5' RACE reads, yields one record per CDR3 protein. The sample records 400,000 to 450,000 distinct CDR3 sequences, approximately 19% being singletons. Sequenced: PBMCs or a T cell subset sorted from them (not recorded which). Receptors were obtained from a man aged 18 to 30 who had mild COVID-19 (a few samples of this study predate the infection). Cell type and time point are not known.

V is TRBV29-1 and J is TRBJ2-1, with TRBD2 matching 7 bases. V shed 7 bases and J 8 bases; nucleotides not matched to a gene: 5. The germline CDR1 and CDR2 sequences are SQVTM and ANQGSEA. This CDR3 region has 11 residues. Here the CDR3 DNA reads TGCAGCGCGGGCGGGGGATATGAGCAGTTCTTC. As protein: CSAGGGYEQFF.

The rearrangement joins TRBV6-1 to TRBJ2-7; no definite D call. Germline loops: CDR1 MNHNS, CDR2 SASEGT. The CDR3 length is 12 residues. Trimming removed 4 bases from V and 4 bases from J, with 8 bases in between. CDR3 in DNA: TGTGCCAGCAGTGTACAGCCATACGAGCAGTACGTC. As protein: CASSVQPYEQYV.

V usage is TRBV3-1 and J usage is TRBJ1-5; D is uncertain. V gave up 4 bases and J gave up 7 bases, with 11 bases separating them. Per germline, CDR1 LGHDT and CDR2 YNNKEL (reference sequence). This CDR3 spans 13 amino acids. The CDR3 nucleotides are TGTGCCAGCAGCCCGATGGCAGGCCAGCCCCAGCATTTT. Translated: CASSPMAGQPQHF.

The chain uses TRBV7-8 and TRBJ2-7; maybe TRBD2 (5 bases). The ends were cut back, 1 base at V and 2 bases at J, with 12 bases in the middle. CDR1 is SGHVS, CDR2 FQNEAQ, per germline. The CDR3 has 15 amino acids. The CDR3: CASSLGRAATYEQYV. The CDR3 region has the DNA TGTGCCAGCAGCTTAGGGCGGGCCGCTACCTACGAGCAGTACGTC.

The rearrangement links TRBV18 to TRBJ1-2; TRBD1 might be the D (6 bases). Per germline, CDR1 KGHSH and CDR2 LQKENI. The CDR3 is 16 residues long. V lost 5 bases, J lost 8 bases, and 24 bases lay in between. Written as DNA, the CDR3 is TGTGCCAGCTCATCAACAGCCACAGGGACGGGAGAGGGCTACACCTTC. The encoded protein is CASSSTATGTGEGYTF.

This clonotype was seen more than once but under ten times. The V and J genes are TRBV18 and TRBJ2-3; D unresolved. The CDR3 is 15 amino acids. Trimming shortened V by 4 bases and J by 0 bases, and 11 bases separated the two germline ends. CDR1 is KGHSH, CDR2 LQKENI, per germline. CDR3 nucleotide sequence: TGTGCCAGCTCACTTAGGCAGTCTAGCACAGATACGCAGTATTTT. The encoded protein is CASSLRQSSTDTQYF.

This clonotype has a handful of counts. The chain joins TRBV20-1 to TRBJ2-3, with D possibly being TRBD1 or TRBD2 (5 bases each). Germline-derived CDR1 and CDR2 are DFQATT and SNEGSKA (reference sequence). The CDR3 has 18 amino acids. Deletions cut 6 bases from V and 0 bases from J, with 25 bases between. This CDR3 is CSANVQIPGRTSTDTQYF. Written as DNA, the CDR3 is TGCAGTGCCAACGTACAAATCCCGGGACGAACTAGCACAGATACGCAGTATTTT.

J is TRBJ1-4 and V is TRBV12-3 or TRBV12-4; D not resolved. Deletions cut 5 bases from V and 7 bases from J, with 17 bases between. The CDR3 loop spans 15 amino acids. The CDR3 sequence is CASSGPEGISEKLFF. In DNA, the CDR3 is TGTGCCAGCAGTGGGCCCGAGGGTATTAGTGAAAAACTGTTTTTT.

This clonotype was seen more than once but under ten times. The rearrangement links TRBV6-1 to TRBJ2-1, with unresolved D. The V gene lost 6 bases and the J gene lost 4 bases, with 13 bases spanning the gap. The CDR3 is 14 residues long. CDR1 is MNHNS and CDR2 is SASEGT in the germline V gene. The CDR3 bases are TGTGCCAGCAGCGGTCAGGCGACGTACAATGAGCAGTTCTTC. Residues: CASSGQATYNEQFF.

This clonotype was recorded a few times. The rearrangement joins TRBV12-1 to TRBJ1-5. TRBV12-1 is listed as a pseudogene. CDR3 length: 14 residues. The CDR3 loop is CASSFGLSNQPQHF. Here the CDR3 DNA reads TGTGCCAGCAGCTTTGGGTTAAGCAATCAGCCCCAGCATTTT.

This clonotype has at least ten counts. CDR3 residues: CASSLEAGANVLTF. CDR3 DNA: TGTGCCAGCAGCTTAGAGGCCGGGGCCAACGTCCTGACTTTC. This chain links TRBV11-1 with TRBJ2-6; no reliable D call. The CDR3 extends over 14 amino acids. Germline CDR1 and CDR2: SGHAT and FQDESV (reference sequence). The V and J ends lost 1 base and 4 bases respectively, with 5 bases between them.

V gene TRBV27 combines with J gene TRBJ2-5; 7 nucleotides agree with TRBD2. The CDR3 sequence is 13 residues long. Germline V gene data show CDR1 as MNHEY and CDR2 as SMNVEV (reference sequence). V trimming: 6 bases; J trimming: 5 bases; junction bases outside the gene matches: 6. Here the CDR3 DNA reads TGTGCCAGCAGCCGTAGCGGGTACGAGACCCAGTACTTC. The encoded protein is CASSRSGYETQYF.

This clonotype was seen more than once but under ten times. The CDR3 here is CASNGLRIETQYF. CDR3 bases: TGTGCCAGCAATGGATTGCGTATTGAGACCCAGTACTTC. The rearrangement uses TRBV2 and TRBJ2-5; D unclear. The ends were cut back, 7 bases at V and 5 bases at J, with 14 bases in the middle. There are 13 residues in the CDR3. CDR1 is SNHLY and CDR2 is FYNNEI in the germline V gene.

This rearrangement joins TRBV4-3 to TRBJ2-4; D ambiguous. CDR1 is LGHNA, CDR2 YSLEER, per germline. The CDR3 runs 17 residues. Trimming removed 0 bases from V and 0 bases from J, with 12 bases in between. The CDR3 nucleotides are TGCGCCAGCAGCCAAGACCCGATAGGAGTAGCCAAAAACATTCAGTACTTC. This sequence encodes CASSQDPIGVAKNIQYF.

This clonotype has just a few counts. The CDR3 sequence: CASSRDGGEKLFF. The CDR3 DNA reads TGCGCCAGCAGCCGGGACGGCGGGGAAAAACTGTTTTTT. The chain joins TRBV5-1 to TRBJ1-4, with a possible D match to TRBD1 (5 bases). Looked up from germline, CDR1 is SGHRS and CDR2 is YFSETQ. Trimming removed 4 bases at V and 8 bases at J, with 12 bases between. The CDR3 covers 13 residues.

This clonotype was seen more than once but under ten times. The V gene is TRBV28, the J gene TRBJ1-5; D perhaps matches TRBD1 (6 bases). The CDR3 runs 13 residues. The V and J ends lost 3 bases and 8 bases respectively, with 11 bases between them. Germline V gene lookup returns CDR1 MDHEN and CDR2 SYDVKM. Written as DNA, the CDR3 is TGTGCCAGCAGTTTGGGGGGCAGGGAGCCCCAGCATTTT. This codes for CASSLGGREPQHF.

This clonotype was recorded many times. The V call is TRBV7-3, the J call TRBJ2-2, with D perhaps TRBD1 or TRBD2 (5 bases each). Trimming removed 7 bases at V and 1 base at J, with 10 bases between. Germline CDR1 SGHTA, CDR2 FQGTGA. There are 14 residues in the CDR3. In nucleotides, the CDR3 is TGTGCCAGCAAACGGGACCGGAACACCGGGGAGCTGTTTTTT. Translated, it gives CASKRDRNTGELFF.